This TCR beta chain appears in the sequencing data of a study of CD8+CD57+ T cells in acquired aplastic anemia (dated by TCRdb to between 2018 and 2020). Looking at the study overall: Extracted DNA from sorted CD4+ and CD8+ cells averaged approximately 3 ug, ranging from roughly 0.17 to 30 ug. A CD8+CD57+ expansion meant a frequency higher than the mean frequency seen in healthy subjects.

The patients picked for sequencing were ones in whom flow cytometry had shown an expansion of CD8+CD57+ cells. All patients had severe acquired aplastic anemia diagnosed by International Study of Aplastic Anemia and Agranulocytosis and Camitta criteria. At the time blood was sampled, none of the patients had received any therapy. The study deep-sequenced TCR repertoires of sorted CD4+ and CD8+ blood T cells from severe aplastic anemia patients and healthy subjects. Patients were enrolled under clinicaltrials.gov protocols 00001620, 01623167, 00001397, 00071045, 00081523 and 00961064 in the USA. Ficoll-Paque density gradient centrifugation was used to isolate peripheral blood mononuclear cells. Before DNA was extracted, CD4+ and CD8+ T cells were sorted using either FACS or magnetic beads. Overall results and qualifications from the work: Roughly 29 CD8+ CDR3 sequences were found to be shared between patients and controls, but these sequences appeared to be highly expressed in patients and within the immunodominant clones of the patients. CD8+ Simpson's diversity did not differ significantly between patients and healthy controls (P=0.060).

The trim is 0 bases for V and 10 bases for J, with a gap of 19 bases between the germline ends. CDR1 SGDLS and CDR2 YYNGEE were looked up in the germline V gene. The CDR3 spans 15 residues, from the cysteine through the phenylalanine. The retained sequence is limited to the CDR3, 45 bases, with the frame set at the first base. On this clonotype: Its antigen is not yet known. No base quality information exists; no much larger clone differs at one position.

Genomic DNA served as template for TCR beta VDJ combination and CDR3 sequence profiling. An Illumina HiSeq 2000 was used for TCR repertoire sequencing. Turning to the authors' computational methods: TRBV/TRBJ rearrangement plots, CDR3 size and DJ length profiles, and Simpson's diversity index were used to assess repertoires. The most abundant DNA sequence in the deep sequencing data was defined as the immunodominant clone. CDR3 amino acid sequences were screened for sharing across subjects and were compared with published repertoires and the VDJdb database. TCRdb trimmed public reads at Q25 via fastp, called clones via MiXCR and kept in-frame beta chains. Each record represents a unique CDR3 protein, reported with the most common genes and DNA among its rows. In this record, the V and J calls reflect TCRdb's handling and not the investigators' own analysis. This sample gives about 260,000 distinct CDR3 sequences in total; around 82% of them show up just once. Of the sample, roughly 42% is held by the ten largest clones.

In this chain, TRBV9 is recombined with TRBJ1-1; no D gene call is confident. The sequence was obtained from a human donor with aplastic anemia. The material sequenced was sorted CD4+, CD8+, or CD8+CD57+ T cells (not recorded which) from PBMCs. At the DNA level, the sequence is TGTGCCAGCAGCGTAGATCTGGCAAGGAAGTATTTAGCTTTCTTT. Translated, this is CASSVDLARKYLAFF.